Listed here is a single TCR beta chain. This sample is part of a study of shared clonotypes between healthy human individuals. On the study more broadly: A donor's plate count was three for CD4 naive and three for CD4 memory; CD8 naive had two and CD8 memory one.

Adult Caucasians living in Nashville, Tennessee made up all of the donors. Germline V lookup: CDR1 SGHRS, CDR2 YFSETQ. This CDR3 spans 16 amino acids. V trimming: 0 bases; J trimming: 7 bases; junction bases outside the gene matches: 7. Libraries were prepared by immunoSEQ multiplex PCR; TCRdb keeps only in-frame clonotypes and omits some of them. The sample comprises roughly 2.5 million clones, over 85% of which are singletons, and 0.11% to 0.15% rests with the top ten. The TCR sequence derives from a young man in good health. J is TRBJ2-1 and V is TRBV5-1, with 10 bases that match TRBD2. The source material was naive CD4+ T cells sorted from blood. The subset was: CD45RA+ positively selected. Written as DNA, the CDR3 is TGCGCCAGCAGCTTGGGAGGTAGCGGGGGGAAAAATGAGCAGTTCTTC. Its protein is CASSLGGSGGKNEQFF.